This entry lists 23 T cell receptor beta chains sequenced from one sample in a study of T cells after posttransplantation cyclophosphamide. TCRdb's copy holds only in-frame clones and misses some; the assay was immunoSEQ multiplex PCR. The table has about 52,000 clones, roughly 94% seen once. Source material: PBMCs. These receptors all stem from a woman under 40 in good health and a related stem cell transplant donor.

The V call is TRBV6-1, the J call TRBJ1-1, with D unclear. CDR3 length: 15 residues. Germline CDR1 is MNHNS and CDR2 is SASEGT. The V gene lost 4 bases and the J gene lost 1 base, with 13 bases spanning the gap. CDR3 DNA sequence: TGTGCCAGCAGTGGCCATGGGCCAAGGAACACTGAAGCTTTCTTT. Its translation: CASSGHGPRNTEAFF.

The genes are TRBV11-2 and TRBJ2-3; no reliable D call. Per germline, CDR1 SGHAT and CDR2 FQNNGV. The V gene lost 5 bases and the J gene lost 4 bases, with 19 bases spanning the gap. The CDR3 consists of 16 residues. In DNA, the CDR3 is TGTGCCAGCAGCCCAGACGCTCAGGCAGTTCCAGATACGCAGTATTTT. It is translated as CASSPDAQAVPDTQYF.

The gene calls are TRBV5-4 and TRBJ1-3, with 8 bases fitting TRBD1. The J segment lost 0 bases and the V segment lost 0 bases, leaving 5 bases of the junction unmatched. The CDR3 covers 17 residues. Germline lookup yields CDR1 SGHNT and CDR2 YYREEE (reference sequence). The CDR3 DNA is TGTGCCAGCAGCTTGGCTTCAGGGGGCAGCTCTGGAAACACCATATATTTT. Encoded protein: CASSLASGGSSGNTIYF.

The J gene is TRBJ2-7, the V gene TRBV29-1, with 8 bases matching TRBD1. Germline CDR1 is SQVTM and CDR2 is ANQGSEA. The J segment lost 1 base and the V segment lost 5 bases, leaving 7 bases of the junction unmatched. The CDR3 runs 14 residues. CDR3 DNA: TGCAGCGTTTTGGTCCAGGGGGCTTCCTACGAGCAGTACTTC. Amino acids: CSVLVQGASYEQYF.

The CDR3 here is CASSFRQANTGELFF. CDR3 DNA: TGTGCCAGCAGCTTTCGCCAGGCGAACACCGGGGAGCTGTTTTTT. V is TRBV5-5 and J is TRBJ2-2; D is undetermined. Deletions cut 2 bases from V and 0 bases from J, with 8 bases between. This CDR3 is built from 15 residues. The germline gives CDR1 SGHKS, CDR2 YYEKEE (reference sequence).

CDR3 nucleotide sequence: TGTGCCAGCAGTCTCACCACAAACACCGGGGAGCTGTTTTTT. Protein: CASSLTTNTGELFF. This chain links TRBV28 with TRBJ2-2; no clear D. The ends were cut back, 5 bases at V and 2 bases at J, with 9 bases in the middle. The CDR3 consists of 14 residues. Germline V gives CDR1 MDHEN, CDR2 SYDVKM.

V and J are TRBV19 and TRBJ1-6, with D hard to call. Germline loops: CDR1 LNHDA, CDR2 SQIVND (reference sequence). V lost 6 bases and J lost 8, with 14 bases in between. The CDR3 is 14 amino acids. The CDR3: CASRPGNVHSPLHF. In DNA, the CDR3 is TGTGCCAGTAGGCCAGGAAATGTACATTCACCCCTCCACTTT.

V usage is TRBV28 and J usage is TRBJ1-1; 10 bases are shared with TRBD1. Per germline, CDR1 MDHEN and CDR2 SYDVKM. The CDR3 is made up of 20 amino acids. J lost 3 bases, V lost 2 bases, and 18 bases had no gene match. CDR3 amino acids: CASSLGRTGGRRKDYTEAFF. As DNA, the CDR3 is TGTGCCAGCAGTTTAGGTCGGACAGGGGGTCGGAGAAAGGATTACACTGAAGCTTTCTTT.

V and J are TRBV6-6 and TRBJ1-1; a weak D match, TRBD1 (6 bases). This CDR3 spans 14 amino acids. The germline V gene encodes CDR1 MNHNY and CDR2 SVGAGI (reference sequence). Trimming took off 4 bases at V and 4 bases at J, with 13 bases between the two ends. CDR3 in amino acids: CASSLSGAVTEAFF. The CDR3 DNA is TGTGCCAGCAGTTTATCAGGGGCCGTCACTGAAGCTTTCTTT.

The chain couples TRBV5-5 to TRBJ2-2, with D tentatively TRBD1 (6 bases). V shed 0 bases and J shed 7 bases, with 19 bases lying between them. The CDR3 is made up of 17 amino acids. CDR1 and CDR2 (germline): SGHKS, YYEKEE (reference sequence). CDR3 protein: CASSLDHTGLRVGELFF. The CDR3 coding sequence is TGTGCCAGCAGCTTGGATCACACAGGGTTACGGGTCGGGGAGCTGTTTTTT.

The chain carries TRBV18 and TRBJ1-1; D may be TRBD1 (6 bases). The CDR3 covers 15 residues. Per the germline V gene, CDR1 is KGHSH and CDR2 is LQKENI. Trimming stripped 9 bases from V and 1 base from J, with 18 bases between. CDR3 DNA: TGTGCCAGTCACAGGGTGGAAACTCGGAACACTGAAGCTTTCTTT. Translation: CASHRVETRNTEAFF.

V usage is TRBV7-2 and J usage is TRBJ2-2, with 8 bases lining up with TRBD2. Germline CDR1 is SGHTA and CDR2 is FQGNSA. The J segment lost 6 bases and the V segment lost 0 bases, leaving 6 bases of the junction unmatched. This CDR3 is 16 amino acids long. The CDR3: CASSLARRGGAGELFF. The CDR3 DNA follows: TGTGCCAGCAGCTTAGCGCGACGGGGGGGCGCCGGGGAGCTGTTTTTT. Together with reference TRBV7-2 and TRBJ2-2, the CDR3 gives the full variable domain: GAGVSQSPSNKVTEKGKDVELRCDPISGHTALYWYRQSLGQGLEFLIYFQGNSAPDKSGLPSDRFSAERTGGSVSTLTIQRTQQEDSAVYLCASSLARRGGAGELFFGEGSRLTVL.

The chain recombines TRBV6-1 with TRBJ2-3; TRBD2 matches 9 bases. Germline V gives CDR1 MNHNS, CDR2 SASEGT. With V trimmed by 6 bases and J by 2 bases, 6 bases remained unmatched. The CDR3 spans 15 residues. The CDR3 loop is CASRRLAGTTDTQYF. CDR3 sequence (DNA): TGTGCCAGCAGAAGGCTAGCGGGGACCACAGATACGCAGTATTTT.

The genes are TRBV7-2 and TRBJ2-1, with 9 bases matching TRBD2. The CDR3 is 14 residues long. With 8 bases clipped from V and 0 bases from J, the junction kept 2 bases outside the gene matches. Germline CDR1 is SGHTA and CDR2 is FQGNSA. The CDR3 region has the DNA TGTGCCAGCCTACTAGCGGGCTCCTACAATGAGCAGTTCTTC. It specifies CASLLAGSYNEQFF.

This chain links TRBV7-2 with TRBJ2-5; 7 nucleotides agree with TRBD2. The length of the CDR3 is 14 residues. Germline CDR1 reads SGHTA; CDR2 reads FQGNSA. V lost 5 bases and J lost 6; bases outside the gene matches: 9. The CDR3 DNA reads TGTGCCAGCAGCCCCCTGGGGGGGTTGAAGACCCAGTACTTC. It yields the protein CASSPLGGLKTQYF.

The chain is built from TRBV4-3 and TRBJ2-5, with 9 bases that match TRBD2. The CDR3 contains 17 residues. CDR1 is LGHNA and CDR2 is YSLEER in the germline V gene. The J segment lost 6 bases and the V segment lost 3 bases, leaving 14 bases of the junction unmatched. Here the CDR3 reads CASSQRAAAGGRQTQYF. The CDR3 nucleotides read TGCGCCAGCAGCCAGAGGGCCGCGGCGGGGGGGCGGCAGACCCAGTACTTC.

V is TRBV7-2 and J is TRBJ2-5; 8 bases line up with TRBD1. V was pared by 5 bases and J by 5 bases, with 13 bases of the junction left unmatched. Germline values: CDR1 SGHTA, CDR2 FQGNSA. This CDR3 is built from 16 residues. The CDR3 here is CASSKTGAWTKETQYF. The CDR3 bases are TGTGCCAGCAGCAAGACAGGGGCGTGGACAAAGGAGACCCAGTACTTC.

The chain has TRBV7-9 and TRBJ1-5, with D perhaps matching TRBD1 (6 bases). Germline CDR1 SEHNR, CDR2 FQNEAQ (reference sequence). The ends were cut back, 0 bases at V and 3 bases at J, with 12 bases in the middle. There are 16 residues in the CDR3. CDR3 nucleotide sequence: TGTGCCAGCAGCTTAGCGGCCGGGGGGCCCAATCAGCCCCAGCATTTT. Translating it yields CASSLAAGGPNQPQHF.

The V gene is TRBV7-6, the J gene TRBJ1-1; possibly TRBD1 for D (6 bases). The CDR3 spans 15 residues. The V end lost 4 bases, the J end lost 4 bases, and 16 bases lay between the germline ends. The germline gives CDR1 SGHVS, CDR2 FNYEAQ. CDR3 nucleotide sequence: TGTGCCAGCAGCTCTAGCGGGGGGCGGACCACTGAAGCTTTCTTT. Encoded protein: CASSSSGGRTTEAFF. Complete variable domain (other parts from reference TRBV7-6 and TRBJ1-1): GAGVSQSPRYKVTKRGQDVALRCDPISGHVSLYWYRQALGQGPEFLTYFNYEAQQDKSGLPNDRFSAERPEGSISTLTIQRTEQRDSAMYRCASSSSGGRTTEAFFGQGTRLTVV.

V is TRBV7-9 and J is TRBJ2-5; 10 bases fit TRBD1. The V gene's germline CDR1 is SEHNR and CDR2 FQNEAQ (reference sequence). With 4 bases clipped from V and 5 bases from J, the junction kept 7 bases outside the gene matches. The CDR3 contains 15 residues. The CDR3 bases are TGTGCCAGCAGCTCGGAGACAGGGGGCGCGGAGACCCAGTACTTC. Amino acid sequence: CASSSETGGAETQYF.

The chain is built from TRBV2 and TRBJ1-1, with D perhaps matching TRBD1 (5 bases). V shed 4 bases and J shed 10 bases, with 10 bases lying between them. This CDR3 comprises 11 residues. Germline V CDR1 and CDR2: SNHLY, FYNNEI. The CDR3 region has the DNA TGTGCCAGCAGTGCCAGGGAGGGAGCTTTCTTT. It specifies CASSAREGAFF.

This clone has just a few counts. The V call is TRBV11-2, the J call TRBJ2-7; TRBD2 agrees at 7 bases. The trim removed 3 bases at V and 5 bases at J, leaving 7 bases unmatched. This CDR3 is 14 amino acids long. CDR1 and CDR2 (germline): SGHAT, FQNNGV. The CDR3 sequence is CASSFGLVSDEQYF. In nucleotides, the CDR3 is TGTGCCAGCAGCTTCGGACTAGTCAGCGACGAGCAGTACTTC.

A single count supports this clone. The V and J genes are TRBV23-1 and TRBJ2-3; D ambiguous. TRBV23-1 is an open reading frame, and its role is uncertain. The ends were cut back, 0 bases at V and 0 bases at J, with 10 bases in the middle. The CDR3 consists of 16 residues. The CDR3 spells CASSQSPPQSTDTQYF. CDR3 DNA sequence: TGCGCCAGCAGTCAATCCCCGCCCCAGAGCACAGATACGCAGTATTTT.